The TCR beta chain described here comes from a study of blood T cell repertoires in COVID-19. Across the study: Spain, Italy and the United States supplied samples that represented acute and convalescent COVID-19. From T cells, B-cell-depleted T cells, or PBMCs came the material, which was cDNA or gDNA.

How the authors handled the data: Counts of nucleated cells, estimated from reference gene primer amplification, were obtained. Generated by immunoSEQ multiplex PCR, the TCRdb table keeps only in-frame clones and is missing some. Clone size and the V and J calls come from that table; the DNA yielded D and trimming. The profile shows over 110,000 clones, over 70% of them singletons. Germline assignment: CDR1 MGHRA and CDR2 YSYEKL. Trimming at V came to 0 bases and at J to 4 bases, leaving 11 bases not matched to a gene. The CDR3 has 17 residues. The source is a woman in her sixties with acute or convalescent COVID-19. V gene TRBV4-1 combines with J gene TRBJ2-7; TRBD2 matches 8 bases. Input material: peripheral blood. The CDR3 bases are TGCGCCAGCAGCCAAGAACCGACTAGCGCCCAGCAGTACGAGCAGTACTTC. Its translation: CASSQEPTSAQQYEQYF.